The rows below give T cell receptor beta chains drawn from one sample of a study of T cell repertoires in cytomegalovirus infection. TCRdb re-called the reads through MiXCR, storing one row per CDR3 protein. The sample holds approximately 700,000 distinct CDR3 sequences; roughly a third are singletons and the top ten take about 2.8%. The sequencing sample was made of PBMCs. The origin of the receptors is a human donor in good health (CMV status not recorded). Some clones in this sample may be carry-over from other donors' samples. The conserved cysteine and the conserved F or W are not part of the CDR3 here.

j_gene | v_gene | CDR3aa
TRBJ2-1 | TRBV11-2 | ASSLGLAGMYEQF
TRBJ1-1 | TRBV27 | ASSLYAGGNTEAF
TRBJ1-1 | TRBV5-6 | ASILRWRSMNTEAF
TRBJ1-3 | TRBV6-2/TRBV6-3 | ASSRQLTGNTIY
TRBJ2-1 | TRBV29-1 | SVEGGTSGKDNEQF
TRBJ2-5 | TRBV25-1 | ASSEQRGFGTAQETQY
TRBJ2-1 | TRBV20-1 | SAISSGRAYNEQF
TRBJ1-1 | TRBV28 | ASSPDRGVKSF
TRBJ2-7 | TRBV7-2 | ASRPTSGRYEQY
TRBJ2-7 | TRBV7-6 | ASSLEPKGSYEQY
TRBJ1-6 | TRBV20-1 | SVRPGQGTPLH
TRBJ2-5 | TRBV7-6 | ASSLSSSLDRGGRETQY
TRBJ2-3 | TRBV5-5 | ASSLISPAPSTDTQY
TRBJ2-1 | TRBV7-8 | ASSLVGGYEQF
TRBJ2-2 | TRBV6-1 | ASTEWAGTKAGELF
TRBJ1-6 | TRBV6-1 | ASSTGAAYNSPLH
TRBJ2-2 | TRBV29-1 | SVRDRGIEDTGELF
TRBJ1-3 | TRBV5-1 | ASSLDYSGNTIY
TRBJ2-5 | TRBV28 | ASRSGPGGPSETQY
TRBJ1-1 | TRBV20-1 | SARVPANTEAF
TRBJ1-2 | TRBV7-8 | ASSLEGVGYT
TRBJ1-2 | TRBV7-9 | ASSLLTSAYGYT
TRBJ2-5 | TRBV6-6 | ASSYTAQETQY
TRBJ1-5 | TRBV28 | ASREDVAGDNQPQH
TRBJ2-7 | TRBV19 | ASSPTGSGYEQY
TRBJ1-1 | TRBV30 | AWNVFREGTDAF
TRBJ1-1 | TRBV7-4 | ASSSIPGMNTEAF
TRBJ1-1 | TRBV28 | ASPSPTEAF
TRBJ1-5 | TRBV19 | ASLHRLGQPQH
TRBJ2-1 | TRBV28 | ASSNPPWGLSSPEQF
TRBJ1-1 | TRBV12-3/TRBV12-4 | ASSFLGTLAEAF
TRBJ1-5 | TRBV15 | ATSTADRDQPQH
TRBJ2-4 | TRBV28 | ASSSLAGRGGIQY
TRBJ1-1 | TRBV15 | ATSVHRVLTTEAF
TRBJ2-7 | TRBV28 | ASKHRGPYEQY